These 17 T cell receptor beta chains originate from one sample sequenced in a study of cytomegalovirus exposure and HLA in healthy donors. TCRdb keeps only in-frame clones here, not all; method: immunoSEQ multiplex PCR. The sample holds roughly 150,000 clones, approximately 94% seen once. Input material: PBMCs. These TCRs come from a man younger than 35 in good health and CMV-seropositive.

The rearrangement joins TRBV27 to TRBJ1-2; D might be TRBD1 (6 bases). V was clipped by 4 bases and J by 4 bases, with 16 bases between them. The CDR3 extends over 15 amino acids. In germline, CDR1 is MNHEY, CDR2 SMNVEV (reference sequence). CDR3 in amino acids: CASSWGGGGVYGYTF. For the CDR3, the DNA is TGTGCCAGCAGTTGGGGAGGGGGAGGCGTCTATGGCTACACCTTC.

The genes are TRBV29-1 and TRBJ1-1; no definite D call. The germline V gene has CDR1 SQVTM and CDR2 ANQGSEA. The CDR3 extends over 13 amino acids. Trimming removed 3 bases at V and 0 bases at J, with 8 bases between. Here the CDR3 DNA reads TGCAGCGTTGATAATGACTTGAACACTGAAGCTTTCTTT. This translates into CSVDNDLNTEAFF.

V is TRBV18 and J is TRBJ2-1; TRBD2 matches at 8 bases. The CDR3 runs 16 residues. The V gene's germline CDR1 is KGHSH and CDR2 LQKENI. V was clipped by 3 bases and J by 2 bases; unmatched bases: 6. The CDR3 DNA reads TGTGCCAGCTCACCTATTGCGGGAGGCCCCTACAATGAGCAGTTCTTC. It specifies CASSPIAGGPYNEQFF. Full variable domain (outside the CDR3, taken from reference TRBV18 and TRBJ2-1): NAGVMQNPRHLVRRRGQEARLRCSPMKGHSHVYWYRQLPEEGLKFMVYLQKENIIDESGMPKERFSAEFPKEGPSILRIQQVVRGDSAAYFCASSPIAGGPYNEQFFGPGTRLTVL.

The chain links TRBV2 to TRBJ1-2; the match to TRBD1 covers 10 bases. The germline gives CDR1 SNHLY, CDR2 FYNNEI. The CDR3 runs to 14 residues. J was trimmed by 4 bases and V by 8 bases; bases with no gene match: 7. DNA for the CDR3: TGTGCCAGCCCTGAGACAGGGGGCACCTATGGCTACACCTTC. Its translation is CASPETGGTYGYTF. Full variable domain (outside the CDR3, taken from reference TRBV2 and TRBJ1-2): EPEVTQTPSHQVTQMGQEVILRCVPISNHLYFYWYRQILGQKVEFLVSFYNNEISEKSEIFDDQFSVERPDGSNFTLKIRSTKLEDSAMYFCASPETGGTYGYTFGSGTRLTVV.

This chain uses TRBV13 with TRBJ2-2; D remains ambiguous. The CDR3 runs 13 residues. Trimming cost V 4 bases and J 3 bases, with 6 bases left between them. Germline V lookup: CDR1 PRHDT, CDR2 FYEKMQ (reference sequence). The CDR3 DNA sequence: TGTGCCAGCAGCTACACCTACACCGGGGAGCTGTTTTTT. Translated, it gives CASSYTYTGELFF.

This chain links TRBV4-1 with TRBJ2-1; D remains unclear. The CDR3 runs to 18 residues. CDR1 is MGHRA and CDR2 is YSYEKL in the germline V gene. The V end lost 1 base, the J end lost 1 base, and 17 bases lay between the germline ends. The CDR3 is CASSQAPEAYDSYNEQFF. The DNA for the CDR3 is TGCGCCAGCAGCCAAGCCCCAGAGGCGTATGATTCCTACAATGAGCAGTTCTTC.

The J gene is TRBJ2-5, the V gene TRBV5-4, with 11 bases matching TRBD2. V lost 5 bases, J lost 2 bases, and 2 bases stayed unmatched. This CDR3 spans 14 amino acids. The germline CDR1 and CDR2 sequences are SGHNT and YYREEE (reference sequence). For the CDR3, the DNA is TGTGCCAGCAGACTAGCGGGAGAACAAGAGACCCAGTACTTC. This sequence encodes CASRLAGEQETQYF.

This clone was counted once. This rearrangement joins TRBV6-6 to TRBJ2-5; TRBD2 is a possible D gene (5 bases). CDR1 and CDR2 from the germline V gene are MNHNY and SVGAGI (reference sequence). CDR3 length equals 13 residues. Trimming left V 7 bases short and J 5 bases short, with 14 bases between. The CDR3 is CASTPPGSETQYF. The CDR3 DNA follows: TGTGCCAGCACCCCGCCGGGGTCGGAGACCCAGTACTTC.

This chain's CDR3 is CASSFDREWTEAFF. The CDR3 DNA is TGCGCCAGCAGCTTTGACAGGGAGTGGACTGAAGCTTTCTTT. The chain recombines TRBV5-1 with TRBJ1-1; 7 bases are shared with TRBD1. Germline-derived CDR1 and CDR2 are SGHRS and YFSETQ. Trimming cost V 2 bases and J 5 bases; bases outside gene matches: 6. This CDR3 is 14 amino acids long. Together with reference TRBV5-1 and TRBJ1-1, the CDR3 gives the full variable domain: KAGVTQTPRYLIKTRGQQVTLSCSPISGHRSVSWYQQTPGQGLQFLFEYFSETQRNKGNFPGRFSGRQFSNSRSEMNVSTLELGDSALYLCASSFDREWTEAFFGQGTRLTVV.

This chain uses TRBV6-6 with TRBJ1-4, with 7 bases identical to TRBD1. The CDR3 is made up of 16 amino acids. Trimming took 2 bases from V and 4 from J; bases not matched to a gene: 7. Germline CDR1 reads MNHNY; CDR2 reads SVGAGI (reference sequence). The CDR3 region is CASSYRDSRFNEKLFF. In DNA, the CDR3 is TGTGCCAGCAGTTACCGGGACAGCAGGTTTAATGAAAAACTGTTTTTT.

This clone was counted a single time. The chain employs TRBV2 and TRBJ2-3; tentatively, D is TRBD1 (5 bases). CDR3 size: 14 residues. Germline loops: CDR1 SNHLY, CDR2 FYNNEI. V was clipped by 3 bases and J by 5 bases, with 12 bases between them. CDR3 in DNA: TGTGCCAGCAGTGACAGGGCAGGGCAAGATACGCAGTATTTT. It translates to CASSDRAGQDTQYF.

J is TRBJ2-7 and V is TRBV19; 8 bases agree with TRBD2. V was pared by 7 bases and J by 1 base, with 9 bases of the junction left unmatched. In germline, CDR1 is LNHDA, CDR2 SQIVND (reference sequence). CDR3 size: 15 residues. The CDR3 nucleotides are TGTGCCAGTACCGCCGGGGCGGGAGGATCCTACGAGCAGTACTTC. Its translation is CASTAGAGGSYEQYF. The full variable domain, in which reference TRBV19 and TRBJ2-7 provide the parts outside the CDR3, is DGGITQSPKYLFRKEGQNVTLSCEQNLNHDAMYWYRQDPGQGLRLIYYSQIVNDFQKGDIAEGYSVSREKKESFPLTVTSAQKNPTAFYLCASTAGAGGSYEQYFGPGTRLTVT.

The rearrangement links TRBV28 to TRBJ2-7, with 7 bases that match TRBD2. The germline gives CDR1 MDHEN, CDR2 SYDVKM. V lost 3 bases and J lost 6; bases outside the gene matches: 11. This CDR3 comprises 15 residues. The CDR3: CASSFPGGLVFEQYF. CDR3 nucleotides: TGTGCCAGCAGTTTTCCCGGGGGGTTGGTCTTCGAGCAGTACTTC.

The gene calls are TRBV2 and TRBJ1-4; the D gene is possibly TRBD1 (6 bases). The germline V gene encodes CDR1 SNHLY and CDR2 FYNNEI. This CDR3 contains 15 residues. V was cut by 6 bases and J by 3 bases, with 14 bases left in between. CDR3 region: CASSRGPSANEKLFF. The CDR3, as DNA: TGTGCCAGCAGCAGGGGCCCTTCGGCTAATGAAAAACTGTTTTTT.

The table lists this clone with a count of one. The gene calls are TRBV4-1 and TRBJ1-1; 9 bases align to TRBD1. The CDR3 contains 15 residues. Germline CDR1 reads MGHRA; CDR2 reads YSYEKL. Trimming took 4 bases from V and 4 from J; bases not matched to a gene: 7. CDR3: CASSPRDREGTEAFF. The CDR3, as DNA: TGCGCCAGCAGCCCCCGGGACAGGGAAGGCACTGAAGCTTTCTTT.

The chain joins TRBV7-2 to TRBJ2-2; weak D call: TRBD2 (5 bases). The CDR3 consists of 16 residues. V lost 6 bases and J 0 bases, leaving 14 bases between the germline ends. Looked up from germline, CDR1 is SGHTA and CDR2 is FQGNSA. CDR3 nucleotides: TGTGCCAGCAGGGTGAGGGCGACTGCGAACACCGGGGAGCTGTTTTTT. This sequence encodes CASRVRATANTGELFF.

The CDR3 protein is CASSDQGGFYEQYF. The CDR3 DNA reads TGTGCCAGCAGCGACCAGGGGGGTTTCTACGAGCAGTACTTC. The V call is TRBV11-2, the J call TRBJ2-7; a possible D gene is TRBD1 (7 bases). V lost 5 bases to trimming and J lost 3 bases, with 14 bases between them. CDR1 is SGHAT and CDR2 is FQNNGV in the germline V gene. The CDR3 sequence is 14 residues long.